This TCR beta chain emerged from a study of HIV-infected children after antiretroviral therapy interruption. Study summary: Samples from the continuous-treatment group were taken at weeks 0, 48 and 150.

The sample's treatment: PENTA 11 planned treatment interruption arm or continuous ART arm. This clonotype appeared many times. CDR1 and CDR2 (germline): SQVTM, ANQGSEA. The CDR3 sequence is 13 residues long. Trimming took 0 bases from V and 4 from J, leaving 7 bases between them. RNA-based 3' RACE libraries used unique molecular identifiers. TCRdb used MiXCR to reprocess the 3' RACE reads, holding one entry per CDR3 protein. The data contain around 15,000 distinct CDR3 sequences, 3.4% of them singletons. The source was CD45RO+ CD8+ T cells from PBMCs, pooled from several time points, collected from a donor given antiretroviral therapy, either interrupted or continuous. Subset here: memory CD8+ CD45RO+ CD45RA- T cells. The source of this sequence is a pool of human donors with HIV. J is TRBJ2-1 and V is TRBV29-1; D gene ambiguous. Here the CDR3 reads CSVEEAPYNEQFF. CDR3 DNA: TGCAGCGTTGAAGAGGCCCCTTACAATGAGCAGTTCTTC.